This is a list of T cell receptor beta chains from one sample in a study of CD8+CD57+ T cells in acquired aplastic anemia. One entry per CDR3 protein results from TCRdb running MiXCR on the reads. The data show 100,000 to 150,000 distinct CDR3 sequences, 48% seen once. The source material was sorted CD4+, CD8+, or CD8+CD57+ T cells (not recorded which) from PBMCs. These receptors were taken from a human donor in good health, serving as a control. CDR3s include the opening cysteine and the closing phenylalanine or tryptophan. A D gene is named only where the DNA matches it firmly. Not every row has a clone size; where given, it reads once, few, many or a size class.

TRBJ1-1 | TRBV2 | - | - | TGTGCCAGCAGGGAGGGGTACACTGAAGCTTTCTTT | CASREGYTEAFF
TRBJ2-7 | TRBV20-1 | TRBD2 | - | TGCAGTGCTGTCCTACTAGCGGGGGGGCCGGGCCCCTACGAGCAGTACTTC | CSAVLLAGGPGPYEQYF
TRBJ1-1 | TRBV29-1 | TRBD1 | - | TGCAGCGTCCCCACAAAGGACAGGTCCTTTGAAGCTTTCTTT | CSVPTKDRSFEAFF
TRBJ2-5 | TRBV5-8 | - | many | TGTGCCAGCAGCTTGGAATGGGGGGCAGGGGAGACCCAGTACTTC | CASSLEWGAGETQYF
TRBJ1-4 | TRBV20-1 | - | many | TGCAGTGCTAGAGAAGGGGCGGTTAACGAAAAACTGTTTTTT | CSAREGAVNEKLFF
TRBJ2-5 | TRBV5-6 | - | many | TGTGCCAGCAGCTTATGGGGGGAGACCCAGTACTTC | CASSLWGETQYF
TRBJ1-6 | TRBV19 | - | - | TGTGCCACCCAGGCGGGGGACCCTTCACCCCTCCACTTT | CATQAGDPSPLHF
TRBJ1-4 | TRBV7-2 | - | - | TGTGCCAGCAGCTTAGCGCGAGCAACTAATGAAGAACTGTTTTTT | CASSLARATNEELFF
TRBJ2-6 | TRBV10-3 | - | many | TGTGCCATCAGTGACCTAGGACGGATATCTGGGGCCAACGTCCTGACTTTC | CAISDLGRISGANVLTF
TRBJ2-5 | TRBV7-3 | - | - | TGTGCCACAGCCCCCTCAAGAAGCGGGACCCAGTACTTC | CATAPSRSGTQYF
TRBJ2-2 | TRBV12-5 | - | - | TGTGCTAGTGGCCTGGACTTCCCGAACACCGGGGAGCTGTTTTTT | CASGLDFPNTGELFF
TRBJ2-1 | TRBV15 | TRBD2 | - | TGTGCCAGCAGGGCCGGGACTAGCTCCTACAATGAGCAGTTCTTC | CASRAGTSSYNEQFF
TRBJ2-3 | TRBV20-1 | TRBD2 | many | TGCAGTGCCCTTGCTCCACTTCGGGCTAGCGGGGGCACAGATACGCAGTATTTT | CSALAPLRASGGTDTQYF
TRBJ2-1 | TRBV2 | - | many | TGTGCCAGCATTAAGGACACCCCCTCCTACAATGAGCAGTTCTTC | CASIKDTPSYNEQFF
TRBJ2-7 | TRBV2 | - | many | TGTGCCAGCACATACTACACCTACGAGCAGTACTTC | CASTYYTYEQYF
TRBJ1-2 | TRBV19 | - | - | TGTGCCAGTAGTTTAATAGCGGGCAAGAGTGGCTACACCTTC | CASSLIAGKSGYTF
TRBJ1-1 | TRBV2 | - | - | TGTGCCAGCATGACGCGGGGGGCGAACACTGGAGCTTTCTTT | CASMTRGANTGAFF
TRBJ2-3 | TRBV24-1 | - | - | TGTGCCACCAGTGATTTCGACAGCACAGATACGCAGTATTTT | CATSDFDSTDTQYF
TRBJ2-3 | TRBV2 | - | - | TGTGCCAGCATCCGGCAGGGGCTGGACACAGATACGCAGTATTTT | CASIRQGLDTDTQYF
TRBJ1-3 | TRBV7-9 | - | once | TGTGCCAGCAGCTTAGATCCCAACACCATATATTTT | CASSLDPNTIYF
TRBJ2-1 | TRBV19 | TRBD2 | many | TGTGCCAGTAGTATTGGGCGGGGGGGCCAGGATCGAGAGCAGTTCTTC | CASSIGRGGQDREQFF
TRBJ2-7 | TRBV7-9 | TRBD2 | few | TGTGCCAGCAGCTACGGGGGGTCCTACGAGCAGTACTTC | CASSYGGSYEQYF
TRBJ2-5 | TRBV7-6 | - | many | TGTGCCAGCAGCAACAAGGCGGCCCAGTACTTC | CASSNKAAQYF
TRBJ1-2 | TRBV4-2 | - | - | TGTGCCAGCAGCCGAAACAGGGTGCTGAAGGGCTACACCTTC | CASSRNRVLKGYTF
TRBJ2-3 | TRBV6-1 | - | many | TGTGCCAGCAAAACAGCGACAACTAGCACAGATACGCAGTATTTT | CASKTATTSTDTQYF
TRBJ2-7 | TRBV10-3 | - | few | TGTGCCATCAGTGGATCGGGGTCCGTCTCCTACGAGCAGTACTTC | CAISGSGSVSYEQYF
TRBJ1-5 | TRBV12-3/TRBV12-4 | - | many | TGTGCCAGCAGTTTGGGAGGGCCCCAGCATTTT | CASSLGGPQHF
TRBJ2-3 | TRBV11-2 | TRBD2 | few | TGTGCCAGCAGTGAACGGCGGGGGGGCGGCACAGATACGCAGTATTTT | CASSERRGGGTDTQYF
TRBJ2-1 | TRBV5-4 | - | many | TGTGCCAGCAGCTTGGCGCCGGGGGACTACAATGAGCAGTTCTTC | CASSLAPGDYNEQFF
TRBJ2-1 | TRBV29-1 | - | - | TGCAGCGTTTTCCTGGAGGGCCATGAGCAGTTCTTC | CSVFLEGHEQFF
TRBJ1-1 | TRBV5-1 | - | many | TGCGCCAGCAGCCCCTGGCTGAACACTGAAGCTTTCTTT | CASSPWLNTEAFF
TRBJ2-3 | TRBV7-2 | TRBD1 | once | TGTGCCAGCAGTCGACAGGGCGCAGATACGCAGTATTTT | CASSRQGADTQYF
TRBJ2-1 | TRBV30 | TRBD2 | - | TGTGCCTGGACCCCCGGGACTAGCGCCTTAAATGAGCAGTTCTTC | CAWTPGTSALNEQFF
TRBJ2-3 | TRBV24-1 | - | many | TGTGCCACCAGTGAGGGGGCCGTAGATACGCAGTATTTT | CATSEGAVDTQYF
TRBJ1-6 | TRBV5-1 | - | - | TGCGCCAGCAGCGAGTTCCCACAGCAGACAGGCGAAATCAATTCACCCCTCCACTTT | CASSEFPQQTGEINSPLHF
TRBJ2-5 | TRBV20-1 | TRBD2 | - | TGCAGTGCCCAAATAGCGGGAGGGCCTGAGACCCAGTACTTC | CSAQIAGGPETQYF
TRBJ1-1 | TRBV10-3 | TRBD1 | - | TGTGCCATCATGAGGGGACAGGGGGGGACTGAAGCTTTCTTT | CAIMRGQGGTEAFF
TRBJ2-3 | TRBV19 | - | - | TGTGCCAGTAGTCCCGGAGGAGGGCTAGCAGATACGCAGTATTTT | CASSPGGGLADTQYF
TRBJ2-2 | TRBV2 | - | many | TGTGCCTCCGAAGGGGGGGCAAGGGGAGCCGGGGAGCTGTTTTTT | CASEGGARGAGELFF
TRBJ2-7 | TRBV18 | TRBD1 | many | TGTGCCAGCTCACCTGGGACAGGCTCCTACGAGCAGTACTTC | CASSPGTGSYEQYF
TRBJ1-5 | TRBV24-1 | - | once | TGTGCCACCAGTGATTCGCTAAGCAATCAGCCCCAGCATTTT | CATSDSLSNQPQHF
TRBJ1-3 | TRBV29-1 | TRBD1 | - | TGCAGCGTTGAGACAGGGGGAAACACCGTATGTTTT | CSVETGGNTVCF